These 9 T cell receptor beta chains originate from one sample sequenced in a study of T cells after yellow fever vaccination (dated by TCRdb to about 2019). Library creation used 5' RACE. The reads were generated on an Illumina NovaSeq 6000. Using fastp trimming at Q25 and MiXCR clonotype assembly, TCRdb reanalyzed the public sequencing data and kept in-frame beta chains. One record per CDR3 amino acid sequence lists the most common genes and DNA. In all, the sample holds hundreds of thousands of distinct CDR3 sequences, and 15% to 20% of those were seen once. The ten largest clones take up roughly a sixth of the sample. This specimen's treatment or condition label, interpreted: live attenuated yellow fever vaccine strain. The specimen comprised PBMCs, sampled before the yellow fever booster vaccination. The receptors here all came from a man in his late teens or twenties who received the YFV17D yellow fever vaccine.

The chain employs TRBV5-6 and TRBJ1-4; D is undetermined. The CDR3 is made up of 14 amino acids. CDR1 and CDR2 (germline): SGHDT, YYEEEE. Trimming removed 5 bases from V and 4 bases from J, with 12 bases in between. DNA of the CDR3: TGTGCCAGCAGAAAGAACCTGAATAATGAAAAACTGTTTTTT. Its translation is CASRKNLNNEKLFF.

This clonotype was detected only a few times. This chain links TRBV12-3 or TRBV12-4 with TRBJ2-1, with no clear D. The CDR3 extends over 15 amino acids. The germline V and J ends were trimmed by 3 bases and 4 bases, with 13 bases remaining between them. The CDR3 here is CASSFIGRPYNEQFF. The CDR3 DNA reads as TGTGCCAGCAGTTTTATCGGCAGGCCATACAATGAGCAGTTCTTC.

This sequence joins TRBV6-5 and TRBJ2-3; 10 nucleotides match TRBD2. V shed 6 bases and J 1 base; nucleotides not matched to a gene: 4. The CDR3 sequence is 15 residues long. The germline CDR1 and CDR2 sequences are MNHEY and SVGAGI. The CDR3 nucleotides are TGTGCCAGCAGAACTCTAGCGGGGGGCACAGATACGCAGTATTTT. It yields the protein CASRTLAGGTDTQYF.

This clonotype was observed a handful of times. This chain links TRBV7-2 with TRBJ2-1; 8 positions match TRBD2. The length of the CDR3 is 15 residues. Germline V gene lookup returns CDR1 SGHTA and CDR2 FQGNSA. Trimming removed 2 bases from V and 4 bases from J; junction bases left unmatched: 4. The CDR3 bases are TGTGCCAGCAGCTTAAAGGGCGGGGGGTACAATGAGCAGTTCTTC. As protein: CASSLKGGGYNEQFF.

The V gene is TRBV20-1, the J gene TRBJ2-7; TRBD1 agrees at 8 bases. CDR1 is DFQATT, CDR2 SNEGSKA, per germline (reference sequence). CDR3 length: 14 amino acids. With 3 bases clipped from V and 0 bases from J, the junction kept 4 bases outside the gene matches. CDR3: CSARAGGASYEQYV. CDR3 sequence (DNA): TGCAGTGCTAGGGCAGGGGGCGCCTCCTACGAGCAGTACGTC.

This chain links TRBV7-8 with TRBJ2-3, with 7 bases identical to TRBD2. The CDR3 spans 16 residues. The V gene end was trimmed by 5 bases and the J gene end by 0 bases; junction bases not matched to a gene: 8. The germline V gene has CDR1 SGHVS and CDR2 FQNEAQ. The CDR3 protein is CASSPEPGLSTDTQYF. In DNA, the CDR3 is TGTGCCAGCAGCCCAGAGCCGGGACTAAGCACAGATACGCAGTATTTT.

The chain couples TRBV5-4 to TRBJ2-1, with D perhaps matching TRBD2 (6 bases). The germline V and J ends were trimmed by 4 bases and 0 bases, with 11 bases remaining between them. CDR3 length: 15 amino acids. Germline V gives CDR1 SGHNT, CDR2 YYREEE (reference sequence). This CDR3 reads CASSEGLSSYNEQFF. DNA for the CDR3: TGTGCCAGCAGCGAGGGACTGAGCTCCTACAATGAGCAGTTCTTC.

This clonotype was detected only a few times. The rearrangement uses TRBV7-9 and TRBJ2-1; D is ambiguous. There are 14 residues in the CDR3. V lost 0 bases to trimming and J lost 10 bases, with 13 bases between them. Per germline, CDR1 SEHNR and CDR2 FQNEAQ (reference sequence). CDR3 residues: CASSLASAPTEQFF. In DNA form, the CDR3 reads TGTGCCAGCAGCTTAGCGTCGGCCCCCACCGAGCAGTTCTTC.

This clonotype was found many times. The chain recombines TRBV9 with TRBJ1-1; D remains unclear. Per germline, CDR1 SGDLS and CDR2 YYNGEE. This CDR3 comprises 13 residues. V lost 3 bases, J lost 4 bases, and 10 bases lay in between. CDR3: CASSAGGGTEAFF. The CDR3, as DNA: TGTGCCAGCAGCGCGGGTGGTGGCACTGAAGCTTTCTTT. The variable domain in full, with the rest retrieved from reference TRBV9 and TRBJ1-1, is DSGVTQTPKHLITATGQRVTLRCSPRSGDLSVYWYQQSLDQGLQFLIQYYNGEERAKGNILERFSAQQFPDLHSELNLSSLELGDSALYFCASSAGGGTEAFFGQGTRLTVV.